This T cell receptor beta chain was sequenced in a study of cytomegalovirus exposure and HLA in healthy donors. Regarding the study as a whole: Usually a TCR sequence was rare, but some public TCRs were found in many donors. Reportedly, a later analysis found an Asian-associated ancestry cluster had fewer N-insertions than the roughly 700-donor mean. As a later analysis revealed, most CMV-associated TCR beta chains appeared HLA-restricted.

Amplification used 60 Vbeta primers and 13 Jbeta primers. Here immunoSEQ multiplex PCR was the method, and the copy in TCRdb shows in-frame clones only, minus some. The table lists roughly 140,000 clones, approximately 80% of them singletons. The CDR3 has 15 residues. CDR1 SNHLY and CDR2 FYNNEI come from the germline V gene. In this sample, this clone turned up a few times. Its target is unknown. The junction differs from germline at one of its ends, possibly a read error. Material for sequencing was PBMCs. The V and J genes are TRBV2 and TRBJ1-1; no reliable D call. This receptor was identified in a woman younger than 35 in good health and CMV-seropositive. In DNA form, the CDR3 reads TGTGCCAGCAGAGAAGAACATGCGGGGAACACTGAAGCTTTCTTT. As protein: CASREEHAGNTEAFF.